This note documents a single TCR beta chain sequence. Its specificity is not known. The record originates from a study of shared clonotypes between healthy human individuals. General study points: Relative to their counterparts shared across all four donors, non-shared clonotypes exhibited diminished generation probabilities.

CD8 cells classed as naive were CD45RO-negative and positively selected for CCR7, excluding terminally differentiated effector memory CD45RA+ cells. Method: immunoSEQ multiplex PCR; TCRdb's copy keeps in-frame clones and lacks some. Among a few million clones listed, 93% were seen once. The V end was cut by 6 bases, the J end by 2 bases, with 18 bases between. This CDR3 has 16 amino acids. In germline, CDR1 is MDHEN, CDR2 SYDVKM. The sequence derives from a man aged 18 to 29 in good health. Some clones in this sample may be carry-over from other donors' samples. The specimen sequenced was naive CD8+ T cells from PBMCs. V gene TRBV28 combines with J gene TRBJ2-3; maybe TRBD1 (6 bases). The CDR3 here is CASSPLGVGATDTQYF. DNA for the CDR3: TGTGCCAGCAGCCCCCTGGGGGTGGGGGCCACAGATACGCAGTATTTT.